The sequence of this T cell receptor beta chain was determined in a study of T cell responses to AZD1222 COVID-19 vaccine. Whole-study findings and limits: Among the donors, most were white British and more were female, and clonal diversity was possibly underestimated.

As regards this clone: Its antigen is as yet unknown.

The CDR3 totals 20 residues. The germline CDR1 and CDR2 sequences are LGHNA and YNFKEQ. V dropped 1 base and J dropped 8; count of bases not matched to a gene: 21. Measured with immunoSEQ multiplex PCR; TCRdb has only the in-frame clones, and not every one. The sample consists of 85,000 to 100,000 clones, around 90% of them appearing once. The sample in question was peripheral blood, obtained on day 0 of AZD1222 vaccination. The sequence derives from an adult in good health. The rearrangement links TRBV4-2 to TRBJ2-4, with 9 bases fitting TRBD2. The CDR3 coding sequence is TGTGCCAGCAGCCAAGGACTGGGCGGGGGGGCCTTAGGGCTGCAGGACATTCAGTACTTC. Protein product: CASSQGLGGGALGLQDIQYF.